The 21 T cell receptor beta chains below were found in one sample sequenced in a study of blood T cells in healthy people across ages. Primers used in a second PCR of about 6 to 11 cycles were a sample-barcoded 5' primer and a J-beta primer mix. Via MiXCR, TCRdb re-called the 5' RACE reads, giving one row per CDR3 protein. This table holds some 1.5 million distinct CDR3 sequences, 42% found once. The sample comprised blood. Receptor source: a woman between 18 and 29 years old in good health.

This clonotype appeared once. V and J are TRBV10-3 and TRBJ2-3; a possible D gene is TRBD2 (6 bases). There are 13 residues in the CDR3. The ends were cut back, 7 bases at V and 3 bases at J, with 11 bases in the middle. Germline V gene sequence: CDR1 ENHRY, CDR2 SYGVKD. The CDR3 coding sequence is TGTGCCATCAAACAGGAGGGTACAGATACGCAGTATTTT. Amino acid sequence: CAIKQEGTDTQYF.

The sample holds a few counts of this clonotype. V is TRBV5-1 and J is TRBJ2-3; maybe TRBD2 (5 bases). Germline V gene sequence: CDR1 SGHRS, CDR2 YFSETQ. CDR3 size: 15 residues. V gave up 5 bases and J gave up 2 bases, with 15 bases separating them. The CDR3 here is CASRPTAGNTDTQYF. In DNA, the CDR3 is TGCGCCAGCAGGCCCACGGCCGGGAACACAGATACGCAGTATTTT.

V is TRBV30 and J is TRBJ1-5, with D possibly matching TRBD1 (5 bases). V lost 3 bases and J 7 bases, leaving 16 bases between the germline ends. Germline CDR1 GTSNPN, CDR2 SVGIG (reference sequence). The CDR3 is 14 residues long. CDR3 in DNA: TGTGCCTGGAGCGGGACCTGGGGCGGACAGCCCCAGCATTTT. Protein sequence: CAWSGTWGGQPQHF.

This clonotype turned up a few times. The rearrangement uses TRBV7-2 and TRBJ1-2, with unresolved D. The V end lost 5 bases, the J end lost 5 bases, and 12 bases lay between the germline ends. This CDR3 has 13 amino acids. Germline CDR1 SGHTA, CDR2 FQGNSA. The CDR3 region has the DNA TGTGCCAGCAGCGACCAAAGAGATTATGGCTACACCTTC. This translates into CASSDQRDYGYTF.

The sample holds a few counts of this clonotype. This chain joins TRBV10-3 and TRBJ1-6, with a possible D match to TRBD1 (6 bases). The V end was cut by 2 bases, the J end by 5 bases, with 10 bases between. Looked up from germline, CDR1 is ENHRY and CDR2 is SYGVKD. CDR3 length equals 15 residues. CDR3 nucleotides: TGTGCCATCAGTGAGAACAGGGTGAATAATTCACCCCTCCACTTT. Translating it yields CAISENRVNNSPLHF.

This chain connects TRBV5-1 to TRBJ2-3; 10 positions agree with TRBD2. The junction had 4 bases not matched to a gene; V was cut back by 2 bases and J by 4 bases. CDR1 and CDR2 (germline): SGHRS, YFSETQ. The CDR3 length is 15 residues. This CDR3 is CASSLAGGSPDTQYF. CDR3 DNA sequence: TGCGCCAGCAGCTTAGCGGGAGGGAGTCCAGATACGCAGTATTTT. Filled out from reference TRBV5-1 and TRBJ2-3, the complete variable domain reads KAGVTQTPRYLIKTRGQQVTLSCSPISGHRSVSWYQQTPGQGLQFLFEYFSETQRNKGNFPGRFSGRQFSNSRSEMNVSTLELGDSALYLCASSLAGGSPDTQYFGPGTRLTVL.

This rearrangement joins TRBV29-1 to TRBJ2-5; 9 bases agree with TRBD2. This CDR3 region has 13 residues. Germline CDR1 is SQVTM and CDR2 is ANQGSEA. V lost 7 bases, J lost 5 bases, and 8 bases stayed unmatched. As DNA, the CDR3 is TGCAGCGCATTAGCGGGAGTTGGGGAGACCCAGTACTTC. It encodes CSALAGVGETQYF.

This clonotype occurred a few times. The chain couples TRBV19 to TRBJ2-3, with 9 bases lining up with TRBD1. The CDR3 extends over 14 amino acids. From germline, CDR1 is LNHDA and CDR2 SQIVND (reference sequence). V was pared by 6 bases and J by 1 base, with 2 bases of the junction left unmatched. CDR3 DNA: TGTGCCAGTAGGACAGGGGGAGGCACAGATACGCAGTATTTT. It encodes CASRTGGGTDTQYF.

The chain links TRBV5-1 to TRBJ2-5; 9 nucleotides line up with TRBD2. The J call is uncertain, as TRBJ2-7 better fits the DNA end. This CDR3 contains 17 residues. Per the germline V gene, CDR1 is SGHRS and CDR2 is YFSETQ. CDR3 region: CASSVSLGSGSSREQYF. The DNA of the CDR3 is TGCGCCAGCAGCGTCAGCCTAGGTAGCGGGAGTTCACGCGAGCAGTACTTC.

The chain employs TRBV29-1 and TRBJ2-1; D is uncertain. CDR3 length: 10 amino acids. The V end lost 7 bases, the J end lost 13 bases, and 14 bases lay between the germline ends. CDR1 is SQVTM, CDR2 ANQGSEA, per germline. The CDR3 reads CSAGVETQFF. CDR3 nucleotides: TGCAGCGCCGGCGTGGAGACCCAGTTCTTC.

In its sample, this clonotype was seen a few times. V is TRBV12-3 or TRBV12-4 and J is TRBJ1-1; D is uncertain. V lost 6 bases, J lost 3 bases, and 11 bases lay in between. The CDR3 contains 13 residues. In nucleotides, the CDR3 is TGTGCCAGCAGCCTCCAAGTGGACACTGAAGCTTTCTTT. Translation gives CASSLQVDTEAFF.

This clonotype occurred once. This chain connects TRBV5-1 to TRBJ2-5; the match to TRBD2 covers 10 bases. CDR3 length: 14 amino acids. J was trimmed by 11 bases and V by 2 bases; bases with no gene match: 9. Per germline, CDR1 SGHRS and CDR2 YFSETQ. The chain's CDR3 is CASSFGTSDNEQYF. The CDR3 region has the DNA TGCGCCAGCAGCTTTGGGACTAGCGACAATGAGCAGTACTTC.

The CDR3 DNA reads as TGCAGCGTTGATACTAGCGAGGGAGCGGGGAGTGAGCAGTTCTTC. Translated: CSVDTSEGAGSEQFF. The chain carries TRBV29-1 and TRBJ2-1; TRBD2 agrees at 7 bases. Germline V gene data show CDR1 as SQVTM and CDR2 as ANQGSEA. CDR3 length: 15 amino acids. Trimming took 3 bases from V and 9 from J; bases not matched to a gene: 14.

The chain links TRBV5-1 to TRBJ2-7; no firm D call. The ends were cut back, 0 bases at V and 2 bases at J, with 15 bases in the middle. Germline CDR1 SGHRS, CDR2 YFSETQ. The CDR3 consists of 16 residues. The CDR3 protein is CASSLDLRQIPYEQYF. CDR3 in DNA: TGCGCCAGCAGCTTGGACTTGAGGCAGATACCCTACGAGCAGTACTTC.

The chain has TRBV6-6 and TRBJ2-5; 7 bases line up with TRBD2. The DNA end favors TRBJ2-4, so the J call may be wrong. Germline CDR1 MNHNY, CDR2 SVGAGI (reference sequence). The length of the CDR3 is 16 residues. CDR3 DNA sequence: TGTGCCAGCAGTTACGGCGGGGGAGGGGTAGGAAACATTCAGTACTTC. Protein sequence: CASSYGGGGVGNIQYF.

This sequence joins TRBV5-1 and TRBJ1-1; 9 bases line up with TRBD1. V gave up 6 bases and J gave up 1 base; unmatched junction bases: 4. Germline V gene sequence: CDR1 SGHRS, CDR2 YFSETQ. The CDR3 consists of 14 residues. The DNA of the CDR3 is TGCGCCAGCACTGGGACAGGGCCGAACACTGAAGCTTTCTTT. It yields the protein CASTGTGPNTEAFF. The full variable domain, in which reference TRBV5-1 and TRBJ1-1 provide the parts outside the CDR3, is KAGVTQTPRYLIKTRGQQVTLSCSPISGHRSVSWYQQTPGQGLQFLFEYFSETQRNKGNFPGRFSGRQFSNSRSEMNVSTLELGDSALYLCASTGTGPNTEAFFGQGTRLTVV.

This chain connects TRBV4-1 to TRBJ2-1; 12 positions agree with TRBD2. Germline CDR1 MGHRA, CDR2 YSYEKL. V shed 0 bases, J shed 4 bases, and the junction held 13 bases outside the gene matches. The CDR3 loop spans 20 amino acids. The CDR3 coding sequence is TGCGCCAGCAGCCAAGATCATATCCTAGCGGGAGGGCCAGGTTACAATGAGCAGTTCTTC. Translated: CASSQDHILAGGPGYNEQFF.

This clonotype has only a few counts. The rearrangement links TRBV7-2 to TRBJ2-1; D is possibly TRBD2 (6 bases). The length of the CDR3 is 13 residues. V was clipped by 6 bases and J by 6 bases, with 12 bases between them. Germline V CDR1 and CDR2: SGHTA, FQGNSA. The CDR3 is CASSRLVPNEQFF. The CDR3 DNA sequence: TGTGCCAGCAGTCGACTAGTCCCCAATGAGCAGTTCTTC. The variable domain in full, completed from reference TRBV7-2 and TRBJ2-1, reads GAGVSQSPSNKVTEKGKDVELRCDPISGHTALYWYRQSLGQGLEFLIYFQGNSAPDKSGLPSDRFSAERTGGSVSTLTIQRTQQEDSAVYLCASSRLVPNEQFFGPGTRLTVL.

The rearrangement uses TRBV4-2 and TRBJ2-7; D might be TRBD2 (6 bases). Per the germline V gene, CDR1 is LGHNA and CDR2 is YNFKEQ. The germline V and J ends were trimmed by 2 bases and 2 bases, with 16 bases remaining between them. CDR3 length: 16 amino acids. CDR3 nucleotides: TGTGCCAGCAGCCAATCTGCTAGCTCTAGCGCCTACGAGCAGTACTTC. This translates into CASSQSASSSAYEQYF.

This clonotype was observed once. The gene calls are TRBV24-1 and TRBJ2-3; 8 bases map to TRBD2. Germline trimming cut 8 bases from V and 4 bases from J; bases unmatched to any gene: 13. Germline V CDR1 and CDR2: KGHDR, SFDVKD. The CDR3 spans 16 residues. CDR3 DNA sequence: TGTGCCACCAACACGAAGCCAGCGGGAGTGTCAGATACGCAGTATTTT. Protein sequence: CATNTKPAGVSDTQYF.

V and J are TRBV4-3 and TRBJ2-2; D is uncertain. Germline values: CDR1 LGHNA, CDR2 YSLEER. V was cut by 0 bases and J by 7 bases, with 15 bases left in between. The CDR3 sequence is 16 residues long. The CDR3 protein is CASSQDLDPLGGELFF. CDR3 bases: TGCGCCAGCAGCCAAGATCTTGACCCATTAGGCGGGGAGCTGTTTTTT.